This TCR beta chain appears in the sequencing data of a study of OX40 agonist ivuxolimab in advanced cancers. V was pared by 5 bases and J by 2 bases, with 16 bases between. CDR1 is SGHTA and CDR2 is FQGNSA in the germline V gene. The CDR3 contains 15 residues. Method: immunoSEQ multiplex PCR; TCRdb's copy keeps in-frame clones and lacks some. The table has tens of thousands of clones, 75% to 90% seen once. The chain employs TRBV7-2 and TRBJ2-7; possibly TRBD2 for D (7 bases). The sequence derives from an adult with an advanced solid tumor such as melanoma, head and neck, liver or kidney cancer. Specimen: CD4+ or CD8+ T cells sorted from blood, collected in a trial of the OX40 agonist ivuxolimab. The DNA for the CDR3 is TGTGCCAGCAGCCCGTTTGGGGGGGCAGCCTACGAGCAGTACTTC. This sequence encodes CASSPFGGAAYEQYF.